Below, 22 T cell receptor beta chains from the same sample are listed, as sequenced in a study of OX40 agonist ivuxolimab in advanced cancers. Generated by immunoSEQ multiplex PCR, the TCRdb table keeps only in-frame clones and is missing some. The data contain 85,000 or so clones, 80% to 90% of them seen just once; the ten biggest clones take up approximately 2%. Sequenced material: CD4+ or CD8+ T cells sorted from blood, taken in a trial of the OX40 agonist ivuxolimab. Every receptor here comes from an adult with an advanced solid tumor such as melanoma, head and neck, liver or kidney cancer.

The rearrangement joins TRBV15 to TRBJ2-7, with D uncertain. Germline CDR1 and CDR2: LNHNV and YYDKDF (reference sequence). There are 14 residues in the CDR3. V was clipped by 8 bases and J by 10 bases, with 24 bases between them. The CDR3 DNA is TGTGCCACCTCGCTTATCTCATTAGCTATCGACCAGTACTTC. Amino acids: CATSLISLAIDQYF.

Of note for this clone: An end of the junction does not agree with germline; a read error may underlie this. The chain employs TRBV4-1 and TRBJ2-5, with 7 bases matching TRBD1. The length of the CDR3 is 15 residues. Looked up from germline, CDR1 is MGHRA and CDR2 is YSYEKL. CDR3 nucleotides: TGCGCCAGCAGCCGCCTGGGACAGCCCCAAGGGACCCAGTACTTC. Amino acid sequence: CASSRLGQPQGTQYF.

This chain links TRBV21-1 with TRBJ1-2. TRBV21-1 is deemed a pseudogene. The CDR3 is made up of 11 amino acids. CDR3 residues: CASSNVYGYTF. The CDR3 nucleotides read TGTGCCAGCAGCAATGTCTATGGCTACACCTTC.

This clone occurred a few times. This chain joins TRBV29-1 and TRBJ1-1; a weak D match, TRBD1 (6 bases). V lost 4 bases to trimming and J lost 3 bases, with 12 bases between them. In germline, CDR1 is SQVTM, CDR2 ANQGSEA. The CDR3 covers 13 residues. The CDR3 region is CSVAGQGYTEAFF. As DNA, the CDR3 is TGCAGCGTTGCAGGGCAGGGGTACACTGAAGCTTTCTTT.

The chain joins TRBV10-3 to TRBJ2-3, with D uncertain. V was shortened by 4 bases and J by 6 bases, with 14 bases between the two germline ends. CDR3 length: 14 residues. Germline lookup yields CDR1 ENHRY and CDR2 SYGVKD. The CDR3 DNA follows: TGTGCCATCAGTGCGGCCGCCTTTGCCGATACGCAGTATTTT. Translation: CAISAAAFADTQYF.

This chain links TRBV14 with TRBJ1-5; D ambiguous. Germline V gives CDR1 SGHDN, CDR2 FVKESK. The CDR3 has 12 residues. With 4 bases removed from V and 4 bases from J, the gap between germline ends came to 5 bases. Written as DNA, the CDR3 is TGTGCCAGCAGCCTCGGTAATCAGCCCCAGCATTTT. Residues: CASSLGNQPQHF.

V and J are TRBV6-4 and TRBJ2-5, with D perhaps TRBD1 (6 bases). V was cut by 0 bases and J by 5 bases, with 13 bases left in between. The CDR3 has 15 residues. Germline V CDR1 and CDR2: MRHNA, SNTAGT. The CDR3 loop reads CASSDSHRAGETQYF. Here the CDR3 DNA reads TGTGCCAGCAGTGACTCCCACAGGGCAGGGGAGACCCAGTACTTC.

This chain uses TRBV25-1 with TRBJ1-6; tentative D call: TRBD1 (5 bases). V dropped 2 bases and J dropped 16 bases, with 12 bases sitting between them. CDR3 size: 12 residues. Germline CDR1 and CDR2: MGHDK and SYGVNS. CDR3 amino acids: CASSERGGILHF. The CDR3 DNA reads as TGTGCCAGCAGTGAACGGGGGGGGATACTCCACTTT.

Only a few counts were recorded for this clone. The gene calls are TRBV6-5 and TRBJ1-2; D might be TRBD1 (6 bases). CDR1 MNHEY and CDR2 SVGAGI come from the germline V gene. Between the trimmed V and J ends, which lost 7 bases and 3 bases, there was a span of 15 bases. This CDR3 is built from 14 residues. The CDR3 coding sequence is TGTGCCAGCACCAAAACAGGGTTTGACTATGGCTACACCTTC. Protein product: CASTKTGFDYGYTF.

As concerns this clone: At the DNA level, this CDR3 is encoded by other sequences in the same sample as well. The chain employs TRBV2 and TRBJ2-2, with D uncertain. CDR1 SNHLY and CDR2 FYNNEI come from the germline V gene. This CDR3 contains 15 residues. With 3 bases removed from V and 4 bases from J, the gap between germline ends came to 12 bases. The CDR3 loop reads CASSERGRGTGELFF. In DNA, the CDR3 is TGTGCCAGCAGTGAGCGAGGTCGTGGCACCGGGGAGCTGTTTTTT.

The J gene is TRBJ2-1, the V gene TRBV2; D possibly corresponds to TRBD2 (6 bases). Germline CDR1 is SNHLY and CDR2 is FYNNEI. CDR3 length: 15 residues. V was pared by 4 bases and J by 1 base, with 11 bases between. DNA for the CDR3: TGTGCCAGCAGTGGGGACTCGAGTTCCTACAATGAGCAGTTCTTC. This sequence encodes CASSGDSSSYNEQFF.

The V call is TRBV7-2, the J call TRBJ2-7, with TRBD2 matching over 10 bases. CDR1 and CDR2 (germline): SGHTA, FQGNSA. CDR3 length equals 16 residues. Germline trimming cut 5 bases from V and 3 bases from J; bases unmatched to any gene: 10. The CDR3 spells CASSPDPWTSGYEQYF. The CDR3 coding sequence is TGTGCCAGCAGCCCAGACCCTTGGACTAGCGGCTACGAGCAGTACTTC.

J is TRBJ2-5 and V is TRBV4-2; no definite D call. Germline V lookup: CDR1 LGHNA, CDR2 YNFKEQ. The V end was cut by 0 bases, the J end by 0 bases, with 17 bases between. This CDR3 contains 18 residues. For the CDR3, the DNA is TGTGCCAGCAGCCAAGATAATATGAGGCGGCCCTACCAAGAGACCCAGTACTTC. Translation: CASSQDNMRRPYQETQYF.

The sample holds one count of this clone. The V gene is TRBV18, the J gene TRBJ2-5; D perhaps matches TRBD1 (5 bases). The V end was cut by 2 bases, the J end by 4 bases, with 11 bases between. The CDR3 length is 14 residues. CDR1 and CDR2 from the germline V gene are KGHSH and LQKENI. The CDR3 region has the DNA TGTGCCAGCTCACCAGGGTCTCAGGGAGAGACCCAGTACTTC. Amino acids: CASSPGSQGETQYF.

The chain combines TRBV7-9 with TRBJ2-7; 8 bases map to TRBD1. This CDR3 contains 15 residues. Trimming at V came to 4 bases and at J to 0 bases, leaving 5 bases not matched to a gene. CDR1 and CDR2 from the germline V gene are SEHNR and FQNEAQ (reference sequence). For the CDR3, the DNA is TGTGCCAGCAGCTCCAGGGGGCAGCTCTCCTACGAGCAGTACTTC. It specifies CASSSRGQLSYEQYF.

The rearrangement joins TRBV5-1 to TRBJ2-1, with 7 bases that match TRBD2. CDR3 size: 14 residues. The germline V gene encodes CDR1 SGHRS and CDR2 YFSETQ. V dropped 4 bases and J dropped 10; count of bases not matched to a gene: 11. The CDR3 sequence: CASSPWGEGGEQFF. CDR3 nucleotide sequence: TGCGCCAGCAGCCCCTGGGGGGAGGGAGGAGAGCAGTTCTTC.

The rearrangement joins TRBV7-6 to TRBJ2-3; D possibly uses TRBD1 or TRBD2 (5 bases each). The germline V gene encodes CDR1 SGHVS and CDR2 FNYEAQ. This CDR3 has 13 residues. Trimming removed 6 bases at V and 5 bases at J, with 12 bases between. DNA for the CDR3: TGTGCCAGCAGTCGGGACCGAGGAGATACGCAGTATTTT. The encoded protein is CASSRDRGDTQYF.

This sequence joins TRBV14 and TRBJ2-6; TRBD1 might be the D (6 bases). Per the germline V gene, CDR1 is SGHDN and CDR2 is FVKESK. This CDR3 is 14 amino acids long. Trimming removed 6 bases at V and 9 bases at J, with 15 bases between. CDR3 DNA: TGTGCCAGCAGAGCACAGGGTGCGGGCAACGTCCTGACTTTC. This codes for CASRAQGAGNVLTF.

J is TRBJ2-1 and V is TRBV4-1; D might be TRBD2 (7 bases). CDR1 and CDR2 from the germline V gene are MGHRA and YSYEKL. The CDR3 spans 18 residues. V was pared by 0 bases and J by 3 bases, with 18 bases between. The chain's CDR3 is CASSQDWVGQRGYNEQFF. The CDR3 coding sequence is TGCGCCAGCAGCCAAGATTGGGTCGGACAGCGGGGCTACAATGAGCAGTTCTTC.

The genes are TRBV4-2 and TRBJ2-5; D is perhaps TRBD1 or TRBD2 (6 bases each). The germline V gene encodes CDR1 LGHNA and CDR2 YNFKEQ. The V and J ends lost 4 bases and 2 bases respectively, with 14 bases between them. The CDR3 is made up of 15 amino acids. The CDR3 region is CASSRGGSRQETQYF. CDR3 in DNA: TGTGCCAGCAGCCGAGGGGGGAGCCGTCAAGAGACCCAGTACTTC.

The chain employs TRBV6-6 and TRBJ1-2; tentatively, D is TRBD1 (6 bases). The CDR3 sequence is 14 residues long. Germline CDR1 MNHNY, CDR2 SVGAGI (reference sequence). The germline V and J ends were trimmed by 8 bases and 4 bases, with 17 bases remaining between them. This CDR3 is CASSTGGLPYGYTF. CDR3 nucleotide sequence: TGTGCCAGCTCCACCGGGGGCTTACCCTATGGCTACACCTTC.

V is TRBV6-5 and J is TRBJ2-5; D ambiguous. Germline lookup yields CDR1 MNHEY and CDR2 SVGAGI. The CDR3 runs to 12 residues. V gave up 4 bases and J gave up 5 bases, with 8 bases separating them. The chain's CDR3 is CASSWVFETQYF. CDR3 DNA sequence: TGTGCCAGCAGTTGGGTTTTTGAGACCCAGTACTTC.